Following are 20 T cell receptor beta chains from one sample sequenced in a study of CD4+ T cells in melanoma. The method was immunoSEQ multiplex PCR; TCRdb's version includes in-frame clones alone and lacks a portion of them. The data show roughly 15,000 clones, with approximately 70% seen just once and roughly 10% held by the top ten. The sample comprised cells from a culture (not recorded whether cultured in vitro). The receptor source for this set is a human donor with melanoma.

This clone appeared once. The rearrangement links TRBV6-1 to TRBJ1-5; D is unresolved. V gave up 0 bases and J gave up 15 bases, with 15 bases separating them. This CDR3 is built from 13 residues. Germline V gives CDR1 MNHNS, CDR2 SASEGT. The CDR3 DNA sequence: TGTGCCAGCAGTGAAGCGCTCGTTGGAGTAGGGCATTTT. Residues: CASSEALVGVGHF.

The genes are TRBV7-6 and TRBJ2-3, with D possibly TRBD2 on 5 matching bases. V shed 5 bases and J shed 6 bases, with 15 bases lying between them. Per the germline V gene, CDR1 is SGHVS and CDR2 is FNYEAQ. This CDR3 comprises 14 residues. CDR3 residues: CASSQRLNGDTQYF. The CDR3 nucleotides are TGTGCCAGCAGCCAGCGGCTCAACGGGGATACGCAGTATTTT.

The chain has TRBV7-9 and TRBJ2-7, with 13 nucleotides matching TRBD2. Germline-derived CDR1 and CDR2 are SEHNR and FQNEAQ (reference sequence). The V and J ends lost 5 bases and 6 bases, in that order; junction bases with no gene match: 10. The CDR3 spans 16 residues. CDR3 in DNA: TGTGCCAGCAGCGGGGGGACTAGCGGGGTTCAGCGCGAGCAGTACTTC. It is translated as CASSGGTSGVQREQYF. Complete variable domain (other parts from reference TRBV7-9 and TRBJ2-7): DTGVSQNPRHKITKRGQNVTFRCDPISEHNRLYWYRQTLGQGPEFLTYFQNEAQLEKSRLLSDRFSAERPKGSFSTLEIQRTEQGDSAMYLCASSGGTSGVQREQYFGPGTRLTVT.

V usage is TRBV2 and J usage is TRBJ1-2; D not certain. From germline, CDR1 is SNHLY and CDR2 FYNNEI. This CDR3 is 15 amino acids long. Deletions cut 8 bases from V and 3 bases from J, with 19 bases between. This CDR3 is CASRNIPEGDYGYTF. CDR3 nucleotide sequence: TGTGCCAGCCGGAACATTCCGGAGGGCGACTATGGCTACACCTTC.

The CDR3, as DNA: TGTGCCAGCTCGCAGAGATTTGATGGAGAAGCTTTCTTT. This encodes CASSQRFDGEAFF. The rearrangement joins TRBV18 to TRBJ1-1; D remains unclear. Trimming removed 6 bases from V and 8 bases from J, with 16 bases in between. Germline CDR1 reads KGHSH; CDR2 reads LQKENI. The CDR3 runs 13 residues.

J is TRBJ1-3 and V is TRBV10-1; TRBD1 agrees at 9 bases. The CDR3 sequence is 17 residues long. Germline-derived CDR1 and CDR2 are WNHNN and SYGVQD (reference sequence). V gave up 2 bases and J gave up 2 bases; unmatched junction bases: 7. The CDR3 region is CASSENRGRPAGNTIYF. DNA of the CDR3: TGCGCCAGCAGTGAGAACAGGGGGCGACCCGCTGGAAACACCATATATTTT.

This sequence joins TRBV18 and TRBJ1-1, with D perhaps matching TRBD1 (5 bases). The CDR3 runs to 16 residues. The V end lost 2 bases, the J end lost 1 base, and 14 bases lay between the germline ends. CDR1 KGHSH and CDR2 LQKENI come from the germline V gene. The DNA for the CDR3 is TGTGCCAGCTCACCATTTCGTGACAGCCCGAACACTGAAGCTTTCTTT. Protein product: CASSPFRDSPNTEAFF.

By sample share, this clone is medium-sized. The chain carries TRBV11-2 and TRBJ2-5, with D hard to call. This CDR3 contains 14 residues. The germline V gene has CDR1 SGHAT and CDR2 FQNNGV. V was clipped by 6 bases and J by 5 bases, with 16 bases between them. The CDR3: CASRGLGRRETQYF. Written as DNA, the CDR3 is TGTGCCAGCAGAGGGTTAGGACGAAGGGAGACCCAGTACTTC.

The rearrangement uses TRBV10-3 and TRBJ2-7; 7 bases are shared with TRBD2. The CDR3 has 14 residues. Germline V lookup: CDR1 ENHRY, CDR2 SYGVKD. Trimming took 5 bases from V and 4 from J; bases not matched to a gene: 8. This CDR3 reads CAISTGGSGYEQYF. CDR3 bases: TGTGCCATCAGTACCGGGGGGTCAGGATACGAGCAGTACTTC.

In DNA form, the CDR3 reads TGTGCCAGCAGCTTCAATAGCGGGGGGGCAGATACGCAGTATTTT. This gives the protein CASSFNSGGADTQYF. The V call is TRBV13, the J call TRBJ2-3; 11 nucleotides align to TRBD2. Germline loops: CDR1 PRHDT, CDR2 FYEKMQ (reference sequence). The junction had 3 bases not matched to a gene; V was cut back by 3 bases and J by 4 bases. CDR3 length equals 15 residues.

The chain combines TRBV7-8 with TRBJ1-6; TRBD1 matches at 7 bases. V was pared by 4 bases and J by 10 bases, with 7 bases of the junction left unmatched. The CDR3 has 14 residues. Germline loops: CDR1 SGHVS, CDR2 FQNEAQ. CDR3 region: CASSSQGTASPLHF. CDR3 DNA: TGTGCCAGCAGCTCACAGGGGACGGCATCACCCCTCCACTTT.

In DNA, the CDR3 is TGTGCCAGCAGTTGGCAGGGTGGCAATCAGCCCCAGCATTTT. Translating gives CASSWQGGNQPQHF. The chain employs TRBV27 and TRBJ1-5; possible D gene TRBD1, 5 bases. The CDR3 length is 14 residues. Trimming removed 4 bases at V and 2 bases at J, with 9 bases between. Germline CDR1 reads MNHEY; CDR2 reads SMNVEV (reference sequence).

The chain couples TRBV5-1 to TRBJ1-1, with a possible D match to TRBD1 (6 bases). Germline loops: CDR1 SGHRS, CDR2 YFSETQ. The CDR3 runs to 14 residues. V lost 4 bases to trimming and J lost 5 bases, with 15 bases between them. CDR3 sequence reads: CASSPGQLSTEAFF. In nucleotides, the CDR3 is TGCGCCAGCAGCCCCGGACAGTTGTCTACTGAAGCTTTCTTT.

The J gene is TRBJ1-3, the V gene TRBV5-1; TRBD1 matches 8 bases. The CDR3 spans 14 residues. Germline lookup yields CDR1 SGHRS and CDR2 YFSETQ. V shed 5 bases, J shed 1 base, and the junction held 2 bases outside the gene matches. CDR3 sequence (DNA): TGCGCCAGCAGGGGACAGGTGTCTGGAAACACCATATATTTT. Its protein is CASRGQVSGNTIYF.

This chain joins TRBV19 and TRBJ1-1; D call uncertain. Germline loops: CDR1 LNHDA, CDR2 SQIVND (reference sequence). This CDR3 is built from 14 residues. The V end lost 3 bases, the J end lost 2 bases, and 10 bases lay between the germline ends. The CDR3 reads CASSIPGFNTEAFF. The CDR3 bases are TGTGCCAGTAGTATCCCGGGGTTCAACACTGAAGCTTTCTTT.

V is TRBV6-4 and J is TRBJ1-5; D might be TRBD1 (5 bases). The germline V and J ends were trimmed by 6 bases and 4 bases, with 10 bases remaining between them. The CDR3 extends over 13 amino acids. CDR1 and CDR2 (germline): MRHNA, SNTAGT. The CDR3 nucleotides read TGTGCCAGCAGCTCAGAGGGGAATCAGCCCCAGCATTTT. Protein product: CASSSEGNQPQHF.

CDR3 sequence: CASSLRGVSDEQYF. The CDR3 DNA reads TGTGCCAGCAGCTTACGGGGAGTTTCAGACGAGCAGTACTTC. The chain uses TRBV7-6 and TRBJ2-7; D possibly corresponds to TRBD2 (5 bases). The V gene's germline CDR1 is SGHVS and CDR2 FNYEAQ. This CDR3 is 14 amino acids long. V was clipped by 2 bases and J by 5 bases, with 13 bases between them.

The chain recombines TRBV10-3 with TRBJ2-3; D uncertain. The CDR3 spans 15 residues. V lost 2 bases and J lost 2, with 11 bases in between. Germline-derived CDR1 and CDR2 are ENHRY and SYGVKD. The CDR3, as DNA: TGTGCCATCAGTGAGGGGTCGACGCCCACAGATACGCAGTATTTT. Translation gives CAISEGSTPTDTQYF.

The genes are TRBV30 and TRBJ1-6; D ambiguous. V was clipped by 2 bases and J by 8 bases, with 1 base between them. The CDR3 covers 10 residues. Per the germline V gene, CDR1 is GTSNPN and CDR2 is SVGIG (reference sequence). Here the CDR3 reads CAWSYSPLHF. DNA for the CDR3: TGTGCCTGGAGTTATTCACCCCTCCACTTT.

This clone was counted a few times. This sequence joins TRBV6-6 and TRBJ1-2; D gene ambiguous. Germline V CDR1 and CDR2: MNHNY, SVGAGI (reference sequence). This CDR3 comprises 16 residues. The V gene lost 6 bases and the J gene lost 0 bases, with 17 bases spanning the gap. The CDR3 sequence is CASSLLPAATNYGYTF. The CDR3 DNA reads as TGTGCCAGCAGCCTACTTCCGGCGGCTACTAACTATGGCTACACCTTC.